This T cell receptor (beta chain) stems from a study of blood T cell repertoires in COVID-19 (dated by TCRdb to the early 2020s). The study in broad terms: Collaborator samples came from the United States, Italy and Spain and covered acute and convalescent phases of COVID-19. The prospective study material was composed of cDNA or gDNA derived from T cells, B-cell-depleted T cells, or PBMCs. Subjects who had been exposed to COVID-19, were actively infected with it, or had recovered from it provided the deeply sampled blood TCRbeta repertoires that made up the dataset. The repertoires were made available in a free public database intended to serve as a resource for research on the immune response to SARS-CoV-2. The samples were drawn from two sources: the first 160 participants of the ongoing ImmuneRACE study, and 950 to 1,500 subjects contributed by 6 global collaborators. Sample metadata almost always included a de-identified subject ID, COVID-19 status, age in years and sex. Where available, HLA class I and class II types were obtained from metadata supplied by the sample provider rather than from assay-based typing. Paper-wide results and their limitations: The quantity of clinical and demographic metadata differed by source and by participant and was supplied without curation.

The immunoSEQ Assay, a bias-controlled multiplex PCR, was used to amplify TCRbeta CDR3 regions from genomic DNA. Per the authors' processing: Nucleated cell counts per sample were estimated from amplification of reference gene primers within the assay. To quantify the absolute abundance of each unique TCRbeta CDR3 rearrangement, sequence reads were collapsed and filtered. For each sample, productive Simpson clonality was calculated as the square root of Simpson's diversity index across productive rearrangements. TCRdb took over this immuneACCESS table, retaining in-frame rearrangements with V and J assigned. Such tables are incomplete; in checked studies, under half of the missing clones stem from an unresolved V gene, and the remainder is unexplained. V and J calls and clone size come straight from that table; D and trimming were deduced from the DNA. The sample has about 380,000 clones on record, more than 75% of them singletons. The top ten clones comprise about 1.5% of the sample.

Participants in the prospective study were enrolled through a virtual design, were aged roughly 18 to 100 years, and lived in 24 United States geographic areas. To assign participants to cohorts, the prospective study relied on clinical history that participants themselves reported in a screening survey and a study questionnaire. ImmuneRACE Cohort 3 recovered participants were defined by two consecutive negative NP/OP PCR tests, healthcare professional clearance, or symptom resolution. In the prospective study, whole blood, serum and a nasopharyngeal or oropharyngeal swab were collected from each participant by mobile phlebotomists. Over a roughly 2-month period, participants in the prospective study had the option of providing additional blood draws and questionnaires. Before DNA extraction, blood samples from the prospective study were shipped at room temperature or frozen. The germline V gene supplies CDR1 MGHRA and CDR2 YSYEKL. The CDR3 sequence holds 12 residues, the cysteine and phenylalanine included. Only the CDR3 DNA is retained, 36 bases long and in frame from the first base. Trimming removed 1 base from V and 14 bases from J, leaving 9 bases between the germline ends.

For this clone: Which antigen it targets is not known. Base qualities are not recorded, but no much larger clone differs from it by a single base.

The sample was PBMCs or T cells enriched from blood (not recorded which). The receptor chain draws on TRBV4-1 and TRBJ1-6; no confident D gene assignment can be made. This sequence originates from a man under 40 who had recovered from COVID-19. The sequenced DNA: TGCGCCAGCAGCCAAGGTCCACAATCCCTCCACTTT. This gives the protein CASSQGPQSLHF.